Below, 23 T cell receptor beta chains from the same sample are listed, as sequenced in a study of long-term antiretroviral therapy in people with HIV. They ran version v3.0 of the immunoSEQ assay at survey level. Method: immunoSEQ multiplex PCR; TCRdb's copy keeps in-frame clones and lacks some. Of tens of thousands of clones listed, about 95% are singletons. This specimen was unsorted PBMCs, taken more than 6 years after starting antiretroviral therapy. The receptors shown here come from a young man with HIV.

In this sample, this clone turned up once. V is TRBV6-1 and J is TRBJ2-7; 8 bases align to TRBD2. Germline trimming cut 5 bases from V and 2 bases from J; bases unmatched to any gene: 2. This CDR3 has 13 residues. The germline V gene encodes CDR1 MNHNS and CDR2 SASEGT. The CDR3 here is CASSQGLAYEQYF. CDR3 DNA: TGTGCCAGCAGTCAGGGACTAGCCTACGAGCAGTACTTC.

J is TRBJ2-1 and V is TRBV5-4, with 15 bases fitting TRBD2. J gave up 0 bases and V 4 bases, and 5 bases lay outside the gene matches. This CDR3 has 18 residues. Looked up from germline, CDR1 is SGHNT and CDR2 is YYREEE (reference sequence). Written as DNA, the CDR3 is TGTGCCAGCAGCACAGGGGGACTAGCGGGGGGCTCCTACAATGAGCAGTTCTTC. Its protein is CASSTGGLAGGSYNEQFF.

The chain combines TRBV6-5 with TRBJ2-2, with a weak D call TRBD1 (6 bases). Per the germline V gene, CDR1 is MNHEY and CDR2 is SVGAGI. The CDR3 consists of 16 residues. Trimming cost V 4 bases and J 4 bases, with 16 bases left between them. As DNA, the CDR3 is TGTGCCAGCAGTTCAGACCCGACAGGAGTCACCGGGGAGCTGTTTTTT. This gives the protein CASSSDPTGVTGELFF.

The rearrangement links TRBV6-6 to TRBJ1-5; 8 nucleotides match TRBD1. The CDR3 spans 14 residues. Trimming removed 6 bases from V and 7 bases from J; junction bases left unmatched: 8. From germline, CDR1 is MNHNY and CDR2 SVGAGI (reference sequence). The CDR3 loop reads CASSDGQGGQPQHF. Written as DNA, the CDR3 is TGTGCCAGCAGCGACGGACAGGGTGGACAGCCCCAGCATTTT.

The gene calls are TRBV5-4 and TRBJ1-1; D is uncertain. Looked up from germline, CDR1 is SGHNT and CDR2 is YYREEE (reference sequence). The CDR3 contains 13 residues. Trimming removed 5 bases at V and 3 bases at J, with 11 bases between. In DNA form, the CDR3 reads TGTGCCAGCAGTGACCCTGGGGACACTGAAGCTTTCTTT. Its protein is CASSDPGDTEAFF.

The chain couples TRBV29-1 to TRBJ2-7, with unresolved D. The germline V gene has CDR1 SQVTM and CDR2 ANQGSEA. Trimming stripped 7 bases from V and 0 bases from J, with 13 bases between. This CDR3 is 13 amino acids long. Here the CDR3 DNA reads TGCAGCGCTGCCAGGACCCTCTCCTACGAGCAGTACTTC. Amino acid sequence: CSAARTLSYEQYF.

This clone appeared once. The rearrangement uses TRBV25-1 and TRBJ2-2; tentatively, D is TRBD2 (6 bases). This CDR3 spans 13 amino acids. Trimming removed 3 bases from V and 6 bases from J, with 8 bases in between. Germline CDR1 reads MGHDK; CDR2 reads SYGVNS. CDR3 in amino acids: CASSEGEAGELFF. In DNA form, the CDR3 reads TGTGCCAGCAGTGAGGGGGAGGCCGGGGAGCTGTTTTTT. Variable domain in full (rest from reference TRBV25-1 and TRBJ2-2): EADIYQTPRYLVIGTGKKITLECSQTMGHDKMYWYQQDPGMELHLIHYSYGVNSTEKGDLSSESTVSRIRTEHFPLTLESARPSHTSQYLCASSEGEAGELFFGEGSRLTVL.

This clone was observed a handful of times. V usage is TRBV19 and J usage is TRBJ2-5, with D perhaps TRBD1 (6 bases). Germline-derived CDR1 and CDR2 are LNHDA and SQIVND (reference sequence). The CDR3 consists of 13 residues. V was shortened by 1 base and J by 5 bases, with 8 bases between the two germline ends. CDR3 DNA sequence: TGTGCCAGTAGTATAGCCAGGGGTGAGACCCAGTACTTC. Its translation is CASSIARGETQYF.

This chain joins TRBV9 and TRBJ2-5; TRBD2 agrees at 7 bases. Germline trimming cut 0 bases from V and 4 bases from J; bases unmatched to any gene: 3. The V gene's germline CDR1 is SGDLS and CDR2 YYNGEE. This CDR3 has 14 residues. CDR3 region: CASSVGGGIETQYF. In DNA form, the CDR3 reads TGTGCCAGCAGCGTAGGGGGAGGGATAGAGACCCAGTACTTC. Full variable domain (missing parts from reference TRBV9 and TRBJ2-5): DSGVTQTPKHLITATGQRVTLRCSPRSGDLSVYWYQQSLDQGLQFLIQYYNGEERAKGNILERFSAQQFPDLHSELNLSSLELGDSALYFCASSVGGGIETQYFGPGTRLLVL.

The gene calls are TRBV11-2 and TRBJ2-3, with D possibly matching TRBD2 (6 bases). Germline V gene sequence: CDR1 SGHAT, CDR2 FQNNGV. The CDR3 sequence is 16 residues long. The V end lost 2 bases, the J end lost 0 bases, and 12 bases lay between the germline ends. The CDR3 sequence is CASSLLRGRSTDTQYF. DNA for the CDR3: TGTGCCAGCAGCTTACTTCGGGGGAGAAGCACAGATACGCAGTATTTT. Using reference TRBV11-2 and TRBJ2-3 for the parts outside the CDR3, the full variable domain is EAGVAQSPRYKIIEKRQSVAFWCNPISGHATLYWYQQILGQGPKLLIQFQNNGVVDDSQLPKDRFSAERLKGVDSTLKIQPAKLEDSAVYLCASSLLRGRSTDTQYFGPGTRLTVL.

This chain connects TRBV4-1 to TRBJ2-5; 14 positions match TRBD2. V gave up 0 bases and J gave up 2 bases; unmatched junction bases: 11. CDR1 is MGHRA and CDR2 is YSYEKL in the germline V gene. CDR3 length: 20 residues. CDR3 nucleotides: TGCGCCAGCAGCCAAGATTCGGCGACTAGCGGGAGGGGTGCACAAGAGACCCAGTACTTC. Translating gives CASSQDSATSGRGAQETQYF.

J is TRBJ1-2 and V is TRBV9; D remains ambiguous. The CDR3 is made up of 14 amino acids. Trimming removed 0 bases from V and 8 bases from J, with 14 bases in between. Germline loops: CDR1 SGDLS, CDR2 YYNGEE. The CDR3 nucleotides read TGTGCCAGCAGCGTAGGGGAGGGCTTGGGCGGCTACACCTTC. Protein sequence: CASSVGEGLGGYTF.

The V gene is TRBV11-1, the J gene TRBJ2-7, with TRBD1 as a possible D gene (5 bases). Looked up from germline, CDR1 is SGHAT and CDR2 is FQDESV (reference sequence). The CDR3 runs to 14 residues. Trimming took 5 bases from V and 6 from J, leaving 17 bases between them. The chain's CDR3 is CASSPPDRLGEQYF. The CDR3 DNA reads TGTGCCAGCAGCCCACCAGACAGACTGGGCGAGCAGTACTTC.

The chain combines TRBV28 with TRBJ2-1; the D gene is possibly TRBD1 (5 bases). This CDR3 region has 14 residues. CDR1 MDHEN and CDR2 SYDVKM come from the germline V gene. V lost 3 bases to trimming and J lost 2 bases, with 8 bases between them. For the CDR3, the DNA is TGTGCCAGCAGTTTCAGGGTGCCCTACAATGAGCAGTTCTTC. Translating it yields CASSFRVPYNEQFF.

There are a few counts of this clone. The CDR3 DNA reads as TGTGCCAGCAGTCGGATCTCTAGCGGAGTACGGGGGACCCAGTACTTC. This encodes CASSRISSGVRGTQYF. The V gene is TRBV5-6, the J gene TRBJ2-5; 7 positions agree with TRBD2. This CDR3 is 16 amino acids long. Per the germline V gene, CDR1 is SGHDT and CDR2 is YYEEEE. Unmatched junction bases numbered 17, after V lost 5 bases and J lost 7 bases.

The chain joins TRBV5-4 to TRBJ2-5, with TRBD1 identical over 9 bases. The J segment lost 5 bases and the V segment lost 3 bases, leaving 8 bases of the junction unmatched. Germline values: CDR1 SGHNT, CDR2 YYREEE (reference sequence). The length of the CDR3 is 15 residues. CDR3 protein: CASSSLQGASETQYF. The CDR3, as DNA: TGTGCCAGCAGCTCCCTACAGGGGGCGAGTGAGACCCAGTACTTC.

This chain connects TRBV9 to TRBJ2-7; possibly TRBD1 for D (6 bases). V lost 3 bases, J lost 0 bases, and 16 bases lay in between. The CDR3 totals 16 residues. Germline CDR1 SGDLS, CDR2 YYNGEE. CDR3 loop: CASSANRDTFSYEQYF. DNA of the CDR3: TGTGCCAGCAGCGCGAACCGGGACACCTTCTCCTACGAGCAGTACTTC. The full variable domain, completed using reference TRBV9 and TRBJ2-7, is DSGVTQTPKHLITATGQRVTLRCSPRSGDLSVYWYQQSLDQGLQFLIQYYNGEERAKGNILERFSAQQFPDLHSELNLSSLELGDSALYFCASSANRDTFSYEQYFGPGTRLTVT.

V is TRBV7-6 and J is TRBJ2-1; perhaps TRBD2 as D (7 bases). This CDR3 spans 17 amino acids. The germline gives CDR1 SGHVS, CDR2 FNYEAQ. The V end lost 5 bases, the J end lost 6 bases, and 23 bases lay between the germline ends. The CDR3 sequence is CASSPRWGGMVGNEQFF. In nucleotides, the CDR3 is TGTGCCAGCAGCCCACGGTGGGGGGGCATGGTGGGCAATGAGCAGTTCTTC.

A single count supports this clone. This rearrangement joins TRBV7-8 to TRBJ2-4; D remains unclear. There are 16 residues in the CDR3. Deletions cut 5 bases from V and 1 base from J, with 15 bases between. Germline V CDR1 and CDR2: SGHVS, FQNEAQ. CDR3 loop: CASSAIRLGAKNIQYF. In nucleotides, the CDR3 is TGTGCCAGCAGCGCGATTCGACTTGGGGCCAAAAACATTCAGTACTTC. Full variable domain (remainder filled in from reference TRBV7-8 and TRBJ2-4): GAGVSQSPRYKVAKRGQDVALRCDPISGHVSLFWYQQALGQGPEFLTYFQNEAQLDKSGLPSDRFFAERPEGSVSTLKIQRTQQEDSAVYLCASSAIRLGAKNIQYFGAGTRLSVL.

The chain recombines TRBV5-4 with TRBJ2-6; no clear D. The CDR3 is 13 residues long. Germline lookup yields CDR1 SGHNT and CDR2 YYREEE (reference sequence). V was trimmed by 2 bases and J by 0 bases, leaving 0 bases between them. The CDR3 region has the DNA TGTGCCAGCAGCTTCTCTGGGGCCAACGTCCTGACTTTC. This gives the protein CASSFSGANVLTF.

V gene TRBV5-1 combines with J gene TRBJ1-3, with D possibly TRBD1 on 6 matching bases. The CDR3 covers 17 residues. Germline CDR1 is SGHRS and CDR2 is YFSETQ. V was trimmed by 1 base and J by 8 bases, leaving 22 bases between them. CDR3 region: CASSLLGWSQGQHTIYF. In DNA, the CDR3 is TGCGCCAGCAGCTTGTTGGGTTGGTCGCAGGGGCAACACACCATATATTTT.

The chain joins TRBV5-1 to TRBJ1-1; tentatively, D is TRBD1 (5 bases). Trimming removed 6 bases at V and 8 bases at J, with 14 bases between. Germline V gene lookup returns CDR1 SGHRS and CDR2 YFSETQ. This CDR3 contains 12 residues. CDR3 region: CASTPGWGEAFF. The CDR3 DNA follows: TGCGCCAGCACGCCGGGGTGGGGGGAAGCTTTCTTT.

This chain connects TRBV9 to TRBJ1-4; D uncertain. Germline lookup yields CDR1 SGDLS and CDR2 YYNGEE. This CDR3 region has 15 residues. Between the trimmed V and J ends, which lost 3 bases and 0 bases, there was a span of 9 bases. CDR3 loop: CASSGTLATNEKLFF. CDR3 DNA: TGTGCCAGCAGCGGCACTCTTGCAACTAATGAAAAACTGTTTTTT.